The rows below give T cell receptor beta chains drawn from one sample of a study of T cells after yellow fever vaccination. TCRdb itself ran the 5' RACE reads through MiXCR, one entry per CDR3 protein. This table holds almost 600,000 distinct CDR3 sequences, approximately 13% found once. This material consisted of PBMCs, taken on the day of the yellow fever booster vaccination. These TCRs come from a man younger than 40 who received the YFV17D yellow fever vaccine. Both conserved end residues are part of each CDR3. D genes are given only for firm matches. A clone size is listed for some rows: how often the clone was seen (once, few, many), or a class if it is expanded.

>TRBV20-1|TRBD1|TRBJ1-5|NA
TGCAGTGCTAGTAAGGGGGCGGGTTGGCCCCAGCATTTT
CSASKGAGWPQHF
>TRBV20-1|NA|TRBJ1-5|NA
TGCAGTGCTAAAAAGGACGCTGATCAGCCCCAGCATTTT
CSAKKDADQPQHF
>TRBV15|TRBD1|TRBJ2-7|few
TGTGCCACCAGCAGAGGGACAGGGGCCGCCTACGAGCAGTACTTC
CATSRGTGAAYEQYF
>TRBV25-1|TRBD1|TRBJ2-7|NA
TGTGCCAGCAGTAAAAGGGACAGGGCCTACGAGCAGTACTTC
CASSKRDRAYEQYF
>TRBV7-8|NA|TRBJ2-3|few
TGTGCCAGCAGCTACACCCGCACAGATACGCAGTATTTT
CASSYTRTDTQYF
>TRBV6-6|NA|TRBJ2-1|many
TGTGCCAGCAGCTGGGGGAATGAGCAGTTCTTC
CASSWGNEQFF
>TRBV21-1|NA|TRBJ2-7|few
TGTGCCAAGAGGGGACAGGAGAAATACGAGCAGTACTTC
CAKRGQEKYEQYF
>TRBV24-1|NA|TRBJ2-7|few
TGTGCCACCAGTGAGGCCGGGGCCCTTTCTGAGCAGTACTTC
CATSEAGALSEQYF
>TRBV20-1|TRBD2|TRBJ2-7|many
TGCAGTGCTAGAGATTCGCAAGCGGGAGGGCCCGAGCAGTACTTC
CSARDSQAGGPEQYF
>TRBV6-1|NA|TRBJ2-1|few
TGTGCCAGCAGTGCCCCAGGGACGAGTGAGCAGTTCTTC
CASSAPGTSEQFF
>TRBV3-1|NA|TRBJ2-3|NA
TGTGCCAGCAGCCAAGATTTTCATACGCAGTATTTT
CASSQDFHTQYF
>TRBV5-8|NA|TRBJ1-2|NA
TGTGCCAGCAGCTTGAGTCGGGGCTACACCTTC
CASSLSRGYTF
>TRBV20-1|NA|TRBJ2-3|NA
TGCAGTGCTGACACCGGGCCCCTCACAGATACGCAGTATTTT
CSADTGPLTDTQYF
>TRBV12-3/TRBV12-4|NA|TRBJ2-1|NA
TGTGCCAGCACCCGGGCCAATGAGCAGTTCTTC
CASTRANEQFF
>TRBV9|NA|TRBJ2-7|NA
TGTGCCAGCAGCGTAGGGGGCGGGAACTACGAGCAGTACTTC
CASSVGGGNYEQYF
>TRBV6-5|TRBD2|TRBJ2-1|few
TGTGCCAGCAGTTACAGGGCTAGCGGCAATAATGAGCAGTTCTTC
CASSYRASGNNEQFF
>TRBV5-1|NA|TRBJ1-5|few
TGCGCCAGCAGCTTGGATTGGGGAGGTCAGCCCCAGCATTTT
CASSLDWGGQPQHF
>TRBV27|TRBD2|TRBJ2-2|NA
TGTGCCAGCAGTAACAGACTAGCGGGAGGGCCGACCGGGGAGCTGTTTTTT
CASSNRLAGGPTGELFF
>TRBV15|NA|TRBJ1-1|NA
TGTGCCACCAGCGCAAAGATGAACACTGAAGCTTTCTTT
CATSAKMNTEAFF
>TRBV3-1|NA|TRBJ2-3|few
TGTGCCAGCAGCCAAGTAACGAAATATACGCAGTATTTT
CASSQVTKYTQYF
>TRBV10-3|TRBD1|TRBJ2-7|few
TGTGCCATCAGTACCTCCGGACAGGGTGATTACGAGCAGTACTTC
CAISTSGQGDYEQYF
>TRBV20-1|NA|TRBJ2-5|many
TGCAGTGCTAGAGCTCTAGTACGAGAGACCCAGTACTTC
CSARALVRETQYF
>TRBV7-2|NA|TRBJ2-5|many
TGTGCCAGCAGCCTGAGTGGGATCCAAGAGACCCAGTACTTC
CASSLSGIQETQYF
>TRBV4-3|NA|TRBJ1-6|NA
TGCGCCAGCAGCCAAGAGAGGGCAAATGGCTCACCCCTCCACTTT
CASSQERANGSPLHF
>TRBV10-3|TRBD1|TRBJ2-7|few
TGTGCCATCAGAAGACAGGGTTTGGACGAGCAGTACTTC
CAIRRQGLDEQYF
>TRBV7-8|NA|TRBJ2-7|many
TGTGCCAGCAGCCCTCTGGACGGGTCCTACGAGCAGTACTTC
CASSPLDGSYEQYF
>TRBV23-1|NA|TRBJ2-3|many
TGCGCCAGCAGTCACTCAATGTGGAGAGAAGCCACAGATACGCAGTATTTT
CASSHSMWREATDTQYF
>TRBV11-2|TRBD2|TRBJ2-7|NA
TGTGCCAGCAGCTTGGGGCCTTGGACTAGCGGGGCCTCCTACGAGCAGTACTTC
CASSLGPWTSGASYEQYF
>TRBV7-9|TRBD2|TRBJ2-1|few
TGTGCCAGCAGCTACGGGACTAGCCTTCCCCATGAGCAGTTCTTC
CASSYGTSLPHEQFF
>TRBV20-1|NA|TRBJ2-1|few
TGCAGTGCTAGAGCCAGGACCGCAACTCTGACCTACAATGAGCAGTTCTTC
CSARARTATLTYNEQFF
>TRBV5-1|NA|TRBJ2-3|few
TGCGCCAGCAGCCTGGTTTGGGGAAGCACAGATACGCAGTATTTT
CASSLVWGSTDTQYF
>TRBV4-2|TRBD2|TRBJ2-3|many
TGTGCCAGCAGCCAAGATGCGGGAGTAGAGGGAAATACGCAGTATTTT
CASSQDAGVEGNTQYF
>TRBV3-1|TRBD1|TRBJ2-3|NA
TGTGCCAGCAGCCAGCAGGGGGCGAAGATGGCAGATACGCAGTATTTT
CASSQQGAKMADTQYF
>TRBV9|TRBD2|TRBJ2-1|many
TGTGCCAGCAGCGTAGATGGGACTAGCTTCGATGAGCAGTTCTTC
CASSVDGTSFDEQFF
>TRBV5-4|TRBD2|TRBJ2-1|few
TGTGCCAGCAGCGAGGGGACTAGCGGGGACAATGAGCAGTTCTTC
CASSEGTSGDNEQFF
>TRBV5-5|NA|TRBJ2-7|many
TGTGCCAGCAGCTTGGCTCTTAATTCCTACGAGCAGTACTTC
CASSLALNSYEQYF
>TRBV6-2/TRBV6-3|TRBD2|TRBJ2-1|few
TGTGCCAGCAGTTACTGGCTGGGACTAGCGAATTACAATGAGCAGTTCTTC
CASSYWLGLANYNEQFF
>TRBV7-6|TRBD1|TRBJ2-7|many
TGTGCCAGCAGCTCGGAGGACAGGGCCGGCTACGAGCAGTACTTC
CASSSEDRAGYEQYF
>TRBV4-1|NA|TRBJ2-7|NA
TGCGCCAGCAGCCAAGATGCGGGTATCACCTACGAGCAGTACTTC
CASSQDAGITYEQYF
>TRBV4-2|NA|TRBJ2-2|NA
TGTGCCATCAGATCCGGCCACACCGGGGAGCTGTTTTTT
CAIRSGHTGELFF
>TRBV4-2|TRBD2|TRBJ2-1|NA
TGTGCCAGCAGCCAAGCCGGGGGGACTAGCGGGAGTGTCTACAATGAGCAGTTCTTC
CASSQAGGTSGSVYNEQFF
>TRBV29-1|NA|TRBJ1-2|NA
TGCAGCGTCGCGGGGGGCTATGGCTACACCTTC
CSVAGGYGYTF
>TRBV28|NA|TRBJ2-1|many
TGTGCCAGCAGTTTGTCTCTAGACAGACTGACTGAGCAGTTCTTC
CASSLSLDRLTEQFF
>TRBV10-3|NA|TRBJ2-7|NA
TGTGCCATCAGTGGGCCAACCTACGAGCAGTACTTC
CAISGPTYEQYF
>TRBV7-2|TRBD1|TRBJ1-6|few
TGTGCCAGCAGCTTCGGGACAGGGCCGTCACCCCTCCACTTT
CASSFGTGPSPLHF
>TRBV12-3/TRBV12-4|NA|TRBJ1-5|few
TGTGCCAGCAGGTCCTTGGGAAATCAGCCCCAGCATTTT
CASRSLGNQPQHF
>TRBV5-1|NA|TRBJ2-1|NA
TGCGCCAGCAGCTCTAACCTTAGGGGCCCCCTCTACAATGAGCAGTTCTTC
CASSSNLRGPLYNEQFF
>TRBV30|TRBD1|TRBJ1-2|NA
TGTGCCTGGAGAAAGGGACAGGGGTTTCTTGGCTACACCTTC
CAWRKGQGFLGYTF
>TRBV5-1|TRBD1|TRBJ1-2|NA
TGCGCCAGCAGCCTGGACAGGGGAGTTAATGGCTACACCTTC
CASSLDRGVNGYTF
>TRBV27|NA|TRBJ2-5|few
TGTGCCAGCAGTTTACTTCCCCTAGGGGGACAAGAGACCCAGTACTTC
CASSLLPLGGQETQYF
>TRBV12-3/TRBV12-4|TRBD2|TRBJ2-5|NA
TGTGCCAGCAGTCCCCAGGCAGCTAGCGGGGGCGAGACCCAGTACTTC
CASSPQAASGGETQYF
>TRBV7-9|NA|TRBJ2-3|many
TGTGCCAGCAGCCCTAACCCCACAGATACGCAGTATTTT
CASSPNPTDTQYF
>TRBV7-9|NA|TRBJ2-3|many
TGTGCCAGCAGCCTAGGTATTAGCACAGATACGCAGTATTTT
CASSLGISTDTQYF
>TRBV12-3/TRBV12-4|NA|TRBJ2-5|NA
TGTGCCAGCAGTATCAACCCAGGGCGAGAGACCCAGTACTTC
CASSINPGRETQYF
>TRBV7-9|NA|TRBJ1-6|NA
TGTGCCAGCAGCCCAGACACGGCAGGGAAGAATTCACCCCTCCACTTT
CASSPDTAGKNSPLHF
>TRBV12-3/TRBV12-4|NA|TRBJ1-3|NA
TGTGCCAGCAGTGATCTCGTTGCTGCGGCGAGCTCTGGAAACACCATATATTTT
CASSDLVAAASSGNTIYF
>TRBV5-1|NA|TRBJ2-5|NA
TGCGCCAGCAGCTTGCAGGGAAACCAAGAGACCCAGTACTTC
CASSLQGNQETQYF
>TRBV12-3/TRBV12-4|NA|TRBJ2-2|few
TGTGCCAGCGTGGGGGGGCCCGGGGAGCTGTTTTTT
CASVGGPGELFF
>TRBV7-2|NA|TRBJ1-3|NA
TGTGCCAGCAGCTTAATGGGTATAACTGGAAACACCATATATTTT
CASSLMGITGNTIYF
>TRBV10-3|NA|TRBJ2-1|few
TGTGCCATCAGGAGTGACTTTAGCTCCTACAATGAGCAGTTCTTC
CAIRSDFSSYNEQFF